A single sample is the source of the 6 T cell receptor beta chains below, sequenced in a study of primary melanoma T cells and metastatic recurrence. Sequencing used immunoSEQ multiplex PCR; TCRdb keeps in-frame clones, though not all of them. The sample shows 90 to 120 clones, 88% of them seen only once. The sequenced sample consisted of melanoma tumor tissue. The receptors derive from a human donor with melanoma.

This clone appeared once. The chain is built from TRBV6-8 and TRBJ2-1; D is perhaps TRBD1 (5 bases). V lost 5 bases, J lost 10 bases, and 12 bases lay in between. The CDR3 loop spans 12 amino acids. Per germline, CDR1 MNHGY and CDR2 SAAAGT. CDR3 region: CASSNFWTEQFF. CDR3 nucleotide sequence: TGTGCCAGCAGTAATTTCTGGACAGAGCAGTTCTTC.

DNA for the CDR3: TGTGCCAGCAGTTACGGTACCTATGGCTACACCTTC. Its protein product is CASSYGTYGYTF. This rearrangement joins TRBV6-8 to TRBJ1-2; D not resolved. V was pared by 2 bases and J by 4 bases, with 5 bases between. The CDR3 runs 12 residues. Germline lookup yields CDR1 MNHGY and CDR2 SAAAGT.

CDR3 region: CASSGEEFSYNEQFF. The CDR3 nucleotides read TGTGCCAGCAGCGGAGAGGAGTTTTCCTACAATGAGCAGTTCTTC. The chain employs TRBV11-3 and TRBJ2-1, with unresolved D. This CDR3 is built from 15 residues. Germline-derived CDR1 and CDR2 are SGHNT and YENEEA. V gave up 5 bases and J gave up 1 base, with 12 bases separating them.

Note on this clone: Mismatch with germline at one junction end may stem from a read error. The genes are TRBV11-3 and TRBJ2-7; maybe TRBD2 (5 bases). Germline CDR1 reads SGHNT; CDR2 reads YENEEA. The CDR3 is made up of 15 amino acids. CDR3 in amino acids: CASNLRGRGPYEQYF. The CDR3 region has the DNA TGTGCCAGCAACTTAAGAGGCAGAGGGCCCTACGAGCAGTACTTC.

V is TRBV11-3 and J is TRBJ2-7; the D is unclear. CDR3 length: 15 amino acids. Trimming stripped 3 bases from V and 2 bases from J, with 14 bases between. Germline V lookup: CDR1 SGHNT, CDR2 YENEEA. The CDR3 sequence is CASSLAERWAYEQYF. CDR3 DNA sequence: TGTGCCAGCAGCTTGGCTGAGAGGTGGGCCTACGAGCAGTACTTC.

V gene TRBV19 combines with J gene TRBJ1-5; 9 nucleotides match TRBD1. The trim removed 5 bases at V and 4 bases at J, leaving 3 bases unmatched. Germline V gives CDR1 LNHDA, CDR2 SQIVND (reference sequence). This CDR3 has 14 amino acids. The CDR3 reads CASSSTGGNQPQHF. The CDR3, as DNA: TGTGCCAGTAGTTCGACAGGGGGGAATCAGCCCCAGCATTTT.